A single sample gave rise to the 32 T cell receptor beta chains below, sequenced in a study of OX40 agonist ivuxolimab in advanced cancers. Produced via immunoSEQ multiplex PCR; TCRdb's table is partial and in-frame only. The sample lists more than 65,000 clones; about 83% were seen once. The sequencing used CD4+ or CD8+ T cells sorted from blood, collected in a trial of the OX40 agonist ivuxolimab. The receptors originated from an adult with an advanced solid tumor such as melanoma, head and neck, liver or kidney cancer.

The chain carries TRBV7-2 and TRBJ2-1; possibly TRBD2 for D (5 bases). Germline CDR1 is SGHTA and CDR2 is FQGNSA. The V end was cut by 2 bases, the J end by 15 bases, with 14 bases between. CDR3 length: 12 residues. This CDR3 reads CASSLFFSESFF. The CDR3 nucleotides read TGTGCCAGCAGCTTATTTTTTAGCGAGTCGTTCTTC.

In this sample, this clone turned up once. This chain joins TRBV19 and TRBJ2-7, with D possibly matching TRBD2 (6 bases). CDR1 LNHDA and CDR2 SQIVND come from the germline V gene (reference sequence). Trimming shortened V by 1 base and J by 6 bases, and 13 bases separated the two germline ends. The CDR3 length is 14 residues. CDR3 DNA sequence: TGTGCCAGTAGTATAGGCGGGACGTCGGCCGAGCAGTACTTC. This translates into CASSIGGTSAEQYF.

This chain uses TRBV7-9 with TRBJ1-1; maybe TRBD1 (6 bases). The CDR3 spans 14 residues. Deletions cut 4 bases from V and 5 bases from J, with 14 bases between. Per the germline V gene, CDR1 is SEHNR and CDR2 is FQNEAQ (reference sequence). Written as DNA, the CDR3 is TGTGCCAGCAGCTGGGGACAAGGCGAGACTGAAGCTTTCTTT. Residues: CASSWGQGETEAFF.

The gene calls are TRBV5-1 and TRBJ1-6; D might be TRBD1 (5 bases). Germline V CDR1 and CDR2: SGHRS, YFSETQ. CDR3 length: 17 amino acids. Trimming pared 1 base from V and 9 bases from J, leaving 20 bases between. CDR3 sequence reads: CASSLSTETFKSSPLHF. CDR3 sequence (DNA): TGCGCCAGCAGCTTGTCGACAGAAACTTTCAAGAGTTCACCCCTCCACTTT.

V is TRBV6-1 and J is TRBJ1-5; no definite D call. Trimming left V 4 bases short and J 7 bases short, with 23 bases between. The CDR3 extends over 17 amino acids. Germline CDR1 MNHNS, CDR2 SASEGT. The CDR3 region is CASSVRRPSGLEQPQHF. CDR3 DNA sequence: TGTGCCAGCAGTGTGAGGCGACCCAGCGGCCTTGAACAGCCCCAGCATTTT.

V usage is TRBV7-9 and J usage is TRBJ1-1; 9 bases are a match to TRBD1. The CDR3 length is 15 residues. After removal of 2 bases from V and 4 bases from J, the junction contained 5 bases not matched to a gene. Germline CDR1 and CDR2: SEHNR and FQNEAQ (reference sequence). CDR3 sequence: CASSLFRGQGTEAFF. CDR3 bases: TGTGCCAGCAGCTTATTCCGGGGACAGGGCACTGAAGCTTTCTTT. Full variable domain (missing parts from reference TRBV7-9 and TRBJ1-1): DTGVSQNPRHKITKRGQNVTFRCDPISEHNRLYWYRQTLGQGPEFLTYFQNEAQLEKSRLLSDRFSAERPKGSFSTLEIQRTEQGDSAMYLCASSLFRGQGTEAFFGQGTRLTVV.

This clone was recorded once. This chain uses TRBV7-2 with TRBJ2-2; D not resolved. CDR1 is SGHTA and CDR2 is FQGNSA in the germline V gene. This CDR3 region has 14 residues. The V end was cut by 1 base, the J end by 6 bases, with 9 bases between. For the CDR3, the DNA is TGTGCCAGCAGCTTAGACGGCAATGCCGGGGAGCTGTTTTTT. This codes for CASSLDGNAGELFF.

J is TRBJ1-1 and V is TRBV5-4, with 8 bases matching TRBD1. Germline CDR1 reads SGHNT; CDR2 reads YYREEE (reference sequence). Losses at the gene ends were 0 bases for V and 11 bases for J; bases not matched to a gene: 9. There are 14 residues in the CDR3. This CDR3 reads CASSLEGQGARAFF. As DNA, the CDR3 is TGTGCCAGCAGCTTGGAGGGGCAGGGGGCGCGTGCTTTCTTT.

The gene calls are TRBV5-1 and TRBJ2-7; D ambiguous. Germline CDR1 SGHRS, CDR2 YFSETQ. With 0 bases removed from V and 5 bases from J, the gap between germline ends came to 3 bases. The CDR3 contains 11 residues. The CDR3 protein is CASSLGDEQYF. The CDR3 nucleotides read TGCGCCAGCAGCTTGGGCGACGAGCAGTACTTC.

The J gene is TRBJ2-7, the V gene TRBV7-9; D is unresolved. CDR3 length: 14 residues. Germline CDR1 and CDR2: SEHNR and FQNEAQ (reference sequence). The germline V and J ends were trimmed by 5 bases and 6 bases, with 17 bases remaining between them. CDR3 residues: CASSRGRTQGEQYF. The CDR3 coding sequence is TGTGCCAGCAGCCGAGGACGCACCCAAGGCGAGCAGTACTTC.

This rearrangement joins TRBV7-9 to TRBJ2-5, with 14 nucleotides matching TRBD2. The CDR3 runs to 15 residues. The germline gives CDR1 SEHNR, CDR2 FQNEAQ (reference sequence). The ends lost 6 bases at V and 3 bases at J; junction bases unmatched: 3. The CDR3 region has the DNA TGTGCCAGCAGTAGGGGACTAGCGGGGGAAGAGACCCAGTACTTC. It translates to CASSRGLAGEETQYF.

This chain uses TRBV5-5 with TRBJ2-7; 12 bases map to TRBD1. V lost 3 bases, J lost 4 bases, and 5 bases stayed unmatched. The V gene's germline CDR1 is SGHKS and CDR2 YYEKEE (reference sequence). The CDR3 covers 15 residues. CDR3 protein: CASSWGTGGAYEQYF. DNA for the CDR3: TGTGCCAGCAGCTGGGGGACAGGGGGCGCTTACGAGCAGTACTTC.

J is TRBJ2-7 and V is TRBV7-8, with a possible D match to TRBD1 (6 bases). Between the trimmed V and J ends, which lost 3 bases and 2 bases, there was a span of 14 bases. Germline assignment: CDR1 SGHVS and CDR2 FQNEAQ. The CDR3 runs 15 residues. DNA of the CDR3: TGTGCCAGCAGCTTCCAAACAGGGTTTCCCTACGAGCAGTACTTC. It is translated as CASSFQTGFPYEQYF.

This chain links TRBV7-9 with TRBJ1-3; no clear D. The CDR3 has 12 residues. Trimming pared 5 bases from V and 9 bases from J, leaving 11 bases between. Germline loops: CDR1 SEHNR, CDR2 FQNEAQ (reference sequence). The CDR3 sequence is CASSQIKGTIYF. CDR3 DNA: TGTGCCAGCAGCCAAATTAAGGGCACCATATATTTT.

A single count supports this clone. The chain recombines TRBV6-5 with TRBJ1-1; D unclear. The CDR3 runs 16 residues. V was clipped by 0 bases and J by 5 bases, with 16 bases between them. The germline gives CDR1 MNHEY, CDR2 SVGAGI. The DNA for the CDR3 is TGTGCCAGCAGTTACTCCCGGGTTCGGAGAGGGACTGAAGCTTTCTTT. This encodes CASSYSRVRRGTEAFF.

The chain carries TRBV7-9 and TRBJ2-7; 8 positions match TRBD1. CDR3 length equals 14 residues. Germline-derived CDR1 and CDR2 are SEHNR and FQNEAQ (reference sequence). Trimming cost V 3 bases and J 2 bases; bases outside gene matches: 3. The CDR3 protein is CASSFGQGTYEQYF. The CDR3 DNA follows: TGTGCCAGCAGCTTCGGACAGGGAACCTACGAGCAGTACTTC.

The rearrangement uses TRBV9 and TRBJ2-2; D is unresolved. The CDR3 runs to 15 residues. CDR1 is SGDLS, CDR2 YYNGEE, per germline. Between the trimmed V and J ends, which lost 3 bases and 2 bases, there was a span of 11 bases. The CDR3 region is CASSAATLNTGELFF. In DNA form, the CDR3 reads TGTGCCAGCAGCGCAGCCACCCTAAACACCGGGGAGCTGTTTTTT. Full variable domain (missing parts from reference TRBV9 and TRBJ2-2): DSGVTQTPKHLITATGQRVTLRCSPRSGDLSVYWYQQSLDQGLQFLIQYYNGEERAKGNILERFSAQQFPDLHSELNLSSLELGDSALYFCASSAATLNTGELFFGEGSRLTVL.

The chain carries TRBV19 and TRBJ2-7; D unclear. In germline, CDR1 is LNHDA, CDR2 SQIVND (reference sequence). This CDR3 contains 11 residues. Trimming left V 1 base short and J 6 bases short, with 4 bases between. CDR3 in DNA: TGTGCCAGTAGTATAGGCACCGAGCAGTACTTC. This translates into CASSIGTEQYF.

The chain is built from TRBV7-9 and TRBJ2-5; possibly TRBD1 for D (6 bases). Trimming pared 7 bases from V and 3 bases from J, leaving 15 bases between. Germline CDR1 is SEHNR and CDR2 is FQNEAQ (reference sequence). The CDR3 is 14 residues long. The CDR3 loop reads CASTREQGEETQYF. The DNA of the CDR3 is TGTGCCAGCACCCGAGAACAGGGTGAAGAGACCCAGTACTTC.

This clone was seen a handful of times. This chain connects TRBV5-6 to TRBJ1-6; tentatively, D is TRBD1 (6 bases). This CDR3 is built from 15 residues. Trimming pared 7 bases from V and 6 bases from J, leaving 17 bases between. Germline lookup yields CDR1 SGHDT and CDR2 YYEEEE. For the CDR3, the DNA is TGTGCCAGCGAATATCGGGACACTTCTAATTCACCCCTCCACTTT. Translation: CASEYRDTSNSPLHF. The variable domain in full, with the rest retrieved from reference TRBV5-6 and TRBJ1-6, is DAGVTQSPTHLIKTRGQQVTLRCSPKSGHDTVSWYQQALGQGPQFIFQYYEEEERQRGNFPDRFSGHQFPNYSSELNVNALLLGDSALYLCASEYRDTSNSPLHFGNGTRLTVT.

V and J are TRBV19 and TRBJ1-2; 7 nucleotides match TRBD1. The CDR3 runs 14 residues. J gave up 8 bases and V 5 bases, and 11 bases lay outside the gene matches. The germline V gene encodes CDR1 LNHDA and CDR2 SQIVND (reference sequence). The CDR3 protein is CASSYTHRGDGYTF. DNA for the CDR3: TGTGCCAGTAGTTATACCCACAGGGGAGACGGCTACACCTTC. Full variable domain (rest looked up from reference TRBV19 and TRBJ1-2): DGGITQSPKYLFRKEGQNVTLSCEQNLNHDAMYWYRQDPGQGLRLIYYSQIVNDFQKGDIAEGYSVSREKKESFPLTVTSAQKNPTAFYLCASSYTHRGDGYTFGSGTRLTVV.

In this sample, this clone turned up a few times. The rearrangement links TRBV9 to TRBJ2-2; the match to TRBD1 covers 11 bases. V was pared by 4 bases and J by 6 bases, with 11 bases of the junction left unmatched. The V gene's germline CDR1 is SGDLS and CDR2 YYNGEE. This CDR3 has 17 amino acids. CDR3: CASSPLGTGGWAGELFF. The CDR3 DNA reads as TGTGCCAGCAGCCCCCTCGGGACAGGGGGTTGGGCCGGGGAGCTGTTTTTT. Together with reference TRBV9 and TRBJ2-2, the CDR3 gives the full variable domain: DSGVTQTPKHLITATGQRVTLRCSPRSGDLSVYWYQQSLDQGLQFLIQYYNGEERAKGNILERFSAQQFPDLHSELNLSSLELGDSALYFCASSPLGTGGWAGELFFGEGSRLTVL.

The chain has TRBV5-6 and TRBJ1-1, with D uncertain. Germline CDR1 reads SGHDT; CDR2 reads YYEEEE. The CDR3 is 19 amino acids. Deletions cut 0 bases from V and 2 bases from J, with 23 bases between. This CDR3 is CASSLENWSPQAYNTEAFF. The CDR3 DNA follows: TGTGCCAGCAGCTTGGAAAATTGGAGCCCCCAAGCTTATAACACTGAAGCTTTCTTT. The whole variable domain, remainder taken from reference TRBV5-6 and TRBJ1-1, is DAGVTQSPTHLIKTRGQQVTLRCSPKSGHDTVSWYQQALGQGPQFIFQYYEEEERQRGNFPDRFSGHQFPNYSSELNVNALLLGDSALYLCASSLENWSPQAYNTEAFFGQGTRLTVV.

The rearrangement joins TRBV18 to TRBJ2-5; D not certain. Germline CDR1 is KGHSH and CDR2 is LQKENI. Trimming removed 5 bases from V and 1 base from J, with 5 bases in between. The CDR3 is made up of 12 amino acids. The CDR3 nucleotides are TGTGCCAGCTCAAGTTTCCAAGAGACCCAGTACTTC. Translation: CASSSFQETQYF. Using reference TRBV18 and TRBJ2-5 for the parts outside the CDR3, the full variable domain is NAGVMQNPRHLVRRRGQEARLRCSPMKGHSHVYWYRQLPEEGLKFMVYLQKENIIDESGMPKERFSAEFPKEGPSILRIQQVVRGDSAAYFCASSSFQETQYFGPGTRLLVL.

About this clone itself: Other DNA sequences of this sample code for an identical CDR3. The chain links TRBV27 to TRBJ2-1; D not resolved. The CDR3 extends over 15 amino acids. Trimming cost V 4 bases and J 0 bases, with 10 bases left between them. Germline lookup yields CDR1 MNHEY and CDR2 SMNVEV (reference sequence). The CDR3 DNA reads TGTGCCAGCAGTTCGCGAGCCCCCTCCTACAATGAGCAGTTCTTC. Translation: CASSSRAPSYNEQFF.

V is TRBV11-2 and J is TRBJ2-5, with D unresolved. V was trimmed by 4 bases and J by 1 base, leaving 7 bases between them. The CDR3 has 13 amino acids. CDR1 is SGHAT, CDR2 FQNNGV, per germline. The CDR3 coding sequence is TGTGCCAGCAGCTCAGTAGCCCAAGAGACCCAGTACTTC. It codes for CASSSVAQETQYF.

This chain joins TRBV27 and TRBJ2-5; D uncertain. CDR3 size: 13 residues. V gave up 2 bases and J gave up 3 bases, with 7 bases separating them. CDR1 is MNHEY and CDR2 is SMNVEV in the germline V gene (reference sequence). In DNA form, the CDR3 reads TGTGCCAGCAGTTTAGGACCTAAAGAGACCCAGTACTTC. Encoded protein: CASSLGPKETQYF.

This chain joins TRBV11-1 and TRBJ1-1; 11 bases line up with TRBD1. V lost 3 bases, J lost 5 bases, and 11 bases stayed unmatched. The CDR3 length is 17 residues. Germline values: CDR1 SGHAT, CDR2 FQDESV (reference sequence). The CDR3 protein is CASSFGQGALGETEAFF. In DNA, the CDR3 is TGTGCCAGCAGCTTCGGACAGGGGGCTTTGGGTGAAACTGAAGCTTTCTTT.

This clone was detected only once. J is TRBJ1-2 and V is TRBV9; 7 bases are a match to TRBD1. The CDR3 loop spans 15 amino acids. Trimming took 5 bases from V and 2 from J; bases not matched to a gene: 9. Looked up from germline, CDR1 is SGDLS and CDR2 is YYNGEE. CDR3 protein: CASSDTGTENYGYTF. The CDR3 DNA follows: TGTGCCAGCAGTGACACCGGGACAGAGAACTATGGCTACACCTTC.

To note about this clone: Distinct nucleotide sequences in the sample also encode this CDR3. DNA of the CDR3: TGCGCCAGCAGCTTGGGCGACGAGGGGCGGAATCAGCCCCAGCATTTT. Protein: CASSLGDEGRNQPQHF. The chain is built from TRBV5-1 and TRBJ1-5; tentative D call: TRBD1 (5 bases). V was shortened by 0 bases and J by 4 bases, with 14 bases between the two germline ends. CDR1 is SGHRS, CDR2 YFSETQ, per germline. The CDR3 runs to 16 residues. The full variable domain, its missing parts supplied by reference TRBV5-1 and TRBJ1-5, is KAGVTQTPRYLIKTRGQQVTLSCSPISGHRSVSWYQQTPGQGLQFLFEYFSETQRNKGNFPGRFSGRQFSNSRSEMNVSTLELGDSALYLCASSLGDEGRNQPQHFGDGTRLSIL.

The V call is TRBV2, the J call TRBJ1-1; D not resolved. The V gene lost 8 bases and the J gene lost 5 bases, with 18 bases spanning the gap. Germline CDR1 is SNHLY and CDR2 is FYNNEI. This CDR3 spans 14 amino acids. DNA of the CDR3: TGTGCCAGCCCCTCGGAAGGGAGGAATACTGAAGCTTTCTTT. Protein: CASPSEGRNTEAFF.

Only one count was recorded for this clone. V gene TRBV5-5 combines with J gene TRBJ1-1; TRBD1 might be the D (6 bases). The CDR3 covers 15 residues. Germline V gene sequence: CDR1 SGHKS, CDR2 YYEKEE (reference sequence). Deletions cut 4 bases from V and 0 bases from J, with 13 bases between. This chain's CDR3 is CASSKNRAMNTEAFF. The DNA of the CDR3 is TGTGCCAGCAGCAAAAACAGGGCGATGAACACTGAAGCTTTCTTT.